The clone carrying this T cell receptor beta chain was seen ten or more times. The antigen is unknown. The data derive from a study of immune heterogeneity within non-small cell lung tumors. Broader study findings: Within each patient, tumor sites shared identical dominant CDR3 beta clonotypes and also held site-unique high-frequency clones.

As template, the study used bulk tumor genomic DNA at 550 to 700 ng per sample. Far-apart biopsies, several per primary tumor, were taken during surgery. Patients went through curative surgery, and their non-small cell lung cancer was untreated and newly diagnosed. Having surgery with curative intent, the donors were patients newly diagnosed with non-small cell lung cancer. In a multiplex PCR, 32 V and 13 J primers amplified TCR beta CDR3. TCRdb reanalysed the multiplex PCR reads using MiXCR and keeps one entry per CDR3 protein. The sample holds about 22,000 distinct CDR3 sequences, around 30% seen once. The CDR3 is 16 residues long. Germline CDR1 SGHRS, CDR2 YFSETQ. V was clipped by 4 bases and J by 6 bases; unmatched bases: 13.

The clonotype was recovered from a man aged 35 to 55 with non-small cell lung cancer. Sequences were obtained from lung tumor tissue. This chain uses TRBV5-1 with TRBJ2-1; TRBD1 matches at 7 bases. The CDR3 nucleotides are TGCGCCAGCAGCCCACCTGAGATGACAGGGCGCAATGAGCAGTTCTTC. Its protein product is CASSPPEMTGRNEQFF. Looking up the rest from reference TRBV5-1 and TRBJ2-1 gives the full variable domain: KAGVTQTPRYLIKTRGQQVTLSCSPISGHRSVSWYQQTPGQGLQFLFEYFSETQRNKGNFPGRFSGRQFSNSRSEMNVSTLELGDSALYLCASSPPEMTGRNEQFFGPGTRLTVL.